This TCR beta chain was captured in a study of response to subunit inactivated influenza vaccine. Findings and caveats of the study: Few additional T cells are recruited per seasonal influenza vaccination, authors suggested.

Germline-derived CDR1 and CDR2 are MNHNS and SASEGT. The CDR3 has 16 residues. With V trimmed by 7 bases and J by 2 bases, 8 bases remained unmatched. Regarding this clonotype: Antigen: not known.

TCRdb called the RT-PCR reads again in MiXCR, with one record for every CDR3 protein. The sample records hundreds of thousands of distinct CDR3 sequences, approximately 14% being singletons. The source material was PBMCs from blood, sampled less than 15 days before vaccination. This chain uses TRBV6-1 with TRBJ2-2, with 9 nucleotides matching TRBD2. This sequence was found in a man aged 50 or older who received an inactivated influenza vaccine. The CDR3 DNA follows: TGTGCCAGCATCCTTAGCGGGGGCCTCAACACCGGGGAGCTGTTTTTT. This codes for CASILSGGLNTGELFF.